Below, 4 T cell receptor beta chains from the same sample are listed, as sequenced in a study of cytomegalovirus exposure and HLA in healthy donors. Use of 60 Vbeta and 13 Jbeta primers characterized the PCR. Libraries were prepared by immunoSEQ multiplex PCR; TCRdb keeps only in-frame clonotypes and omits some of them. The data hold 150,000 to 200,000 clones, with roughly four fifths observed a single time. The sequenced sample was PBMCs. The source is a male donor in good health and CMV-seropositive.

The V gene is TRBV5-1, the J gene TRBJ1-1, with 12 bases fitting TRBD1. Germline V gene sequence: CDR1 SGHRS, CDR2 YFSETQ. The V and J ends lost 4 bases and 5 bases, in that order; junction bases with no gene match: 3. The CDR3 is made up of 14 amino acids. CDR3 in amino acids: CASSPGQGATEAFF. The DNA of the CDR3 is TGCGCCAGCAGCCCGGGACAGGGGGCGACTGAAGCTTTCTTT.

Remarks on this clone: At one of its ends the junction is not consistent with the germline gene, which may arise from a read error. The chain recombines TRBV4-3 with TRBJ2-6; the D gene is possibly TRBD1 (5 bases). CDR1 and CDR2 (germline): LGHNA, YSLEER. This CDR3 contains 16 residues. Here the CDR3 DNA reads TGCGCCAGCAGCCAAGAGTTGGGCTCTGGGGCCAACGGCCTGACTTTC. This gives the protein CASSQELGSGANGLTF.

The chain links TRBV27 to TRBJ1-5, with 9 positions matching TRBD1. Trimming cost V 5 bases and J 5 bases; bases outside gene matches: 4. This CDR3 is 14 amino acids long. Germline V CDR1 and CDR2: MNHEY, SMNVEV (reference sequence). The CDR3 protein is CASSTGQGHQPQHF. CDR3 bases: TGTGCCAGCAGTACCGGACAGGGGCATCAGCCCCAGCATTTT.

The chain employs TRBV7-9 and TRBJ1-1; a possible D gene is TRBD1 (5 bases). The CDR3 has 11 residues. V was clipped by 10 bases and J by 1 base, with 7 bases between them. Per the germline V gene, CDR1 is SEHNR and CDR2 is FQNEAQ (reference sequence). CDR3 residues: CATQENTEAFF. CDR3 DNA sequence: TGTGCCACACAGGAGAACACTGAAGCTTTCTTT. The entire variable domain, with the rest obtained from reference TRBV7-9 and TRBJ1-1, is as follows: DTGVSQNPRHKITKRGQNVTFRCDPISEHNRLYWYRQTLGQGPEFLTYFQNEAQLEKSRLLSDRFSAERPKGSFSTLEIQRTEQGDSAMYLCATQENTEAFFGQGTRLTVV.